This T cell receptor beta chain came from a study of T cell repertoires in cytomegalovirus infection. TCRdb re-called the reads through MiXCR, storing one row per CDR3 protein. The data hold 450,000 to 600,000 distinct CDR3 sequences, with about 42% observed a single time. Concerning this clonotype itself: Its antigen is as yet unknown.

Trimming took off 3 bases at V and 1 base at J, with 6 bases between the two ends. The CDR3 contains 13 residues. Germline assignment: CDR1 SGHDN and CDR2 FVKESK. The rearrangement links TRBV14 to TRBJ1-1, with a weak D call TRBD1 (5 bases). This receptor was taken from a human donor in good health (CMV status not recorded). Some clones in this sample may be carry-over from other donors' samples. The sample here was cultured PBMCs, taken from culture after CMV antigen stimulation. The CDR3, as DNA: TGTGCCAGCAGCCACAGGGAGAACACTGAAGCTTTCTTT. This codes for CASSHRENTEAFF.